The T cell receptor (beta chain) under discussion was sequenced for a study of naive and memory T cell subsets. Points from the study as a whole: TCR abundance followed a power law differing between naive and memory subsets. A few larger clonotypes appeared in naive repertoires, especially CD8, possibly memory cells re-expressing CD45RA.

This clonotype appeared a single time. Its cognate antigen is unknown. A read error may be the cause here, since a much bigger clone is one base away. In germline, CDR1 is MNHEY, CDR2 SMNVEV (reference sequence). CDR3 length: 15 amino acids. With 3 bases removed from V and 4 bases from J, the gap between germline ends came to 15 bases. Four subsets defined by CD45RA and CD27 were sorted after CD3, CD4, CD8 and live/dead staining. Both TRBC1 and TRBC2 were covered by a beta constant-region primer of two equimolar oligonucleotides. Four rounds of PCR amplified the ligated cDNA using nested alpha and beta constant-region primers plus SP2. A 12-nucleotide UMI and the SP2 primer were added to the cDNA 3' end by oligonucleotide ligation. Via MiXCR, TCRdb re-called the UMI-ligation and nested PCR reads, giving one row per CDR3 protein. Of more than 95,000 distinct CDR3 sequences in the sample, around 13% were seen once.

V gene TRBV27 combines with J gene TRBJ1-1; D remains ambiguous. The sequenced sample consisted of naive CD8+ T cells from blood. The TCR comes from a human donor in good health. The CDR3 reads CASSFSGKGSTEAFF. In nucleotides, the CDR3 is TGTGCCAGCAGTTTTTCGGGGAAAGGGAGCACTGAAGCTTTCTTT.